These 10 T cell receptor beta chains originate from one sample sequenced in a study of shared clonotypes between healthy human individuals. Data came from immunoSEQ multiplex PCR; TCRdb stores just in-frame clones and leaves some out. The sample holds 170,000 or so clones, about 66% seen once. The specimen sequenced was memory CD4+ T cells sorted from blood. The subset: CD45RA-negative fraction. These TCRs come from a man in his thirties or forties in good health.

This clone was picked up a small number of times. The rearrangement joins TRBV6-5 to TRBJ1-5, with D perhaps matching TRBD1 (5 bases). V was shortened by 7 bases and J by 2 bases, with 15 bases between the two germline ends. CDR3 size: 15 residues. Germline CDR1 and CDR2: MNHEY and SVGAGI. This chain's CDR3 is CASNPNGAGNQPQHF. For the CDR3, the DNA is TGTGCCAGCAACCCCAACGGGGCGGGCAATCAGCCCCAGCATTTT.

This clone occurred many times. The chain couples TRBV7-7 to TRBJ2-1; D is uncertain. The CDR3 consists of 14 residues. CDR1 SSHAT and CDR2 FNYEAQ come from the germline V gene (reference sequence). V was pared by 1 base and J by 8 bases, with 12 bases between. CDR3 residues: CASSLGGVFDEQFF. The CDR3 DNA reads as TGTGCCAGCAGCTTAGGAGGTGTGTTCGATGAGCAGTTCTTC.

This sequence joins TRBV14 and TRBJ2-3; D gene unclear. Germline V gene lookup returns CDR1 SGHDN and CDR2 FVKESK. The CDR3 covers 15 residues. V lost 2 bases and J lost 0, with 9 bases in between. CDR3 nucleotide sequence: TGTGCCAGCAGCCAATCGGCCGGGAGCACAGATACGCAGTATTTT. It encodes CASSQSAGSTDTQYF.

The chain carries TRBV30 and TRBJ2-5; tentatively, D is TRBD2 (5 bases). V was cut by 1 base and J by 5 bases, with 11 bases left in between. Germline V gene data show CDR1 as GTSNPN and CDR2 as SVGIG (reference sequence). The CDR3 spans 13 residues. CDR3 loop: CAWSGGLTETQYF. The CDR3 nucleotides are TGTGCCTGGAGTGGAGGACTGACGGAGACCCAGTACTTC.

This clone appeared a few times. The chain employs TRBV7-2 and TRBJ2-1; 8 bases fit TRBD1. Losses at the gene ends were 3 bases for V and 8 bases for J; bases not matched to a gene: 12. This CDR3 region has 16 residues. In germline, CDR1 is SGHTA, CDR2 FQGNSA. CDR3 loop: CASSFQVQGAGDEQFF. The DNA for the CDR3 is TGTGCCAGCAGCTTCCAAGTTCAGGGGGCTGGCGATGAGCAGTTCTTC. Full variable domain (rest looked up from reference TRBV7-2 and TRBJ2-1): GAGVSQSPSNKVTEKGKDVELRCDPISGHTALYWYRQSLGQGLEFLIYFQGNSAPDKSGLPSDRFSAERTGGSVSTLTIQRTQQEDSAVYLCASSFQVQGAGDEQFFGPGTRLTVL.

This clone has only one observation. The rearrangement joins TRBV20-1 to TRBJ1-1, with D uncertain. Germline lookup yields CDR1 DFQATT and CDR2 SNEGSKA (reference sequence). CDR3 length: 11 amino acids. The CDR3 region has the DNA TGCGGCCTCGATCAGAACACTGAAGCTTTCTTT. Its translation: CGLDQNTEAFF.

This chain uses TRBV11-2 with TRBJ1-1, with D uncertain. The V end lost 5 bases, the J end lost 11 bases, and 15 bases lay between the germline ends. Germline lookup yields CDR1 SGHAT and CDR2 FQNNGV. The CDR3 extends over 12 amino acids. CDR3 nucleotides: TGTGCCAGCAGCCCCAACCGGCTTTACGCTTTCTTT. This encodes CASSPNRLYAFF.

The chain carries TRBV28 and TRBJ2-1; D is uncertain. The CDR3 is 16 amino acids. Germline assignment: CDR1 MDHEN and CDR2 SYDVKM. V lost 5 bases to trimming and J lost 4 bases, with 18 bases between them. The CDR3 here is CASSPWATTPYNEQFF. CDR3 in DNA: TGTGCCAGCAGTCCATGGGCGACCACCCCGTACAATGAGCAGTTCTTC.

This clone was seen once. The gene calls are TRBV5-1 and TRBJ2-5, with 8 bases that match TRBD2. Germline V gene data show CDR1 as SGHRS and CDR2 as YFSETQ. Trimming took 3 bases from V and 4 from J; bases not matched to a gene: 5. CDR3 size: 14 residues. This CDR3 is CASSSGSGRETQYF. The CDR3 nucleotides read TGCGCCAGCAGCTCGGGAAGCGGGAGAGAGACCCAGTACTTC.

This clone was seen a handful of times. V and J are TRBV5-1 and TRBJ2-3; D tentatively reads TRBD1 or TRBD2 (6 bases each). Germline values: CDR1 SGHRS, CDR2 YFSETQ. CDR3 length: 16 amino acids. V lost 4 bases, J lost 1 base, and 16 bases lay in between. The CDR3 DNA reads TGCGCCAGCAGCCCGGGGGCGGGACTTGGCACAGATACGCAGTATTTT. The encoded protein is CASSPGAGLGTDTQYF.